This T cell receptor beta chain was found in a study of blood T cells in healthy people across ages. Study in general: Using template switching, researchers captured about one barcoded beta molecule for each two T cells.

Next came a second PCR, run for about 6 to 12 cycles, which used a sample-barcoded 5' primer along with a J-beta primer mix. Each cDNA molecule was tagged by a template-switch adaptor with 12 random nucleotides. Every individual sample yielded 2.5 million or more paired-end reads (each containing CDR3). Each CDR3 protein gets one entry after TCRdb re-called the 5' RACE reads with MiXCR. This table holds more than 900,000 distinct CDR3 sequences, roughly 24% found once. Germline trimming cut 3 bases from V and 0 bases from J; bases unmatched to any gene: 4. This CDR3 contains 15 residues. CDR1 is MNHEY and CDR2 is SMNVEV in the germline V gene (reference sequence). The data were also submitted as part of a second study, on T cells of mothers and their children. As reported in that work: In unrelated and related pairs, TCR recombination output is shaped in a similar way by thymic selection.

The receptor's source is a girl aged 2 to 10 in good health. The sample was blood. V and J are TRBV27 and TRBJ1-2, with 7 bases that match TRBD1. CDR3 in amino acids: CASSFQGGANYGYTF. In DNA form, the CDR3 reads TGTGCCAGCAGTTTCCAGGGGGGAGCTAACTATGGCTACACCTTC.